The 24 T cell receptor beta chains given below trace back to one sample, sequenced in a study of CD8+ T cells in alopecia areata. cDNA serving as the sequencing template came from extracted, reverse transcribed RNA. The table came from immunoSEQ multiplex PCR; TCRdb's copy has only in-frame clones and leaves some out. This table has roughly 60,000 clones, 44% appearing once. The sample consisted of NKG2D-low CD8+ T cells sorted from blood. The receptors derive from a human donor with alopecia areata.

The chain joins TRBV20-1 to TRBJ1-2; TRBD1 might be the D (5 bases). Germline V gene lookup returns CDR1 DFQATT and CDR2 SNEGSKA (reference sequence). V lost 5 bases and J 3 bases, leaving 7 bases between the germline ends. This CDR3 is built from 11 residues. CDR3 residues: CSAGGDYGYTF. For the CDR3, the DNA is TGCAGTGCTGGGGGGGACTATGGCTACACCTTC.

The chain uses TRBV27 and TRBJ2-1; D is undetermined. Trimming stripped 4 bases from V and 1 base from J, with 8 bases between. The CDR3 totals 14 residues. Germline CDR1 is MNHEY and CDR2 is SMNVEV (reference sequence). The CDR3 region is CASSSWESYNEQFF. The CDR3 DNA sequence: TGTGCCAGCAGTTCGTGGGAATCCTACAATGAGCAGTTCTTC.

This clone has a handful of counts. The chain is built from TRBV7-2 and TRBJ2-7; weak D call: TRBD2 (5 bases). This CDR3 has 12 amino acids. V was cut by 5 bases and J by 2 bases, with 7 bases left in between. Germline values: CDR1 SGHTA, CDR2 FQGNSA. The CDR3 DNA reads as TGTGCCAGCAGCGCGAGGGCCTACGAGCAGTACTTC. Translating it yields CASSARAYEQYF.

The V gene is TRBV7-9, the J gene TRBJ2-5; D is perhaps TRBD2 (6 bases). There are 14 residues in the CDR3. From germline, CDR1 is SEHNR and CDR2 FQNEAQ (reference sequence). V gave up 2 bases and J gave up 4 bases, with 11 bases separating them. The CDR3 region is CASSLNPAGETQYF. The CDR3 DNA reads as TGTGCCAGCAGCTTAAACCCAGCGGGAGAGACCCAGTACTTC.

This chain joins TRBV5-6 and TRBJ2-1; D is uncertain. The germline gives CDR1 SGHDT, CDR2 YYEEEE. Trimming took off 3 bases at V and 1 base at J, with 14 bases between the two ends. CDR3 length: 16 residues. CDR3 nucleotides: TGTGCCAGCAGCTCCGGTTCAGATTTTTCCTACAATGAGCAGTTCTTC. Amino acids: CASSSGSDFSYNEQFF.

In this sample, this clone turned up many times. The chain carries TRBV7-9 and TRBJ2-5; D uncertain. The V and J ends lost 5 bases and 2 bases respectively, with 12 bases between them. Germline values: CDR1 SEHNR, CDR2 FQNEAQ (reference sequence). This CDR3 is 14 amino acids long. The CDR3: CASSPRADQETQYF. For the CDR3, the DNA is TGTGCCAGCAGCCCCCGGGCAGATCAAGAGACCCAGTACTTC.

This clone has more than one count but fewer than ten. The same CDR3 arises from other DNA sequences in this sample as well. The chain employs TRBV29-1 and TRBJ2-1; possible D gene TRBD2, 6 bases. The length of the CDR3 is 13 residues. The V gene lost 4 bases and the J gene lost 1 base, with 8 bases spanning the gap. CDR1 is SQVTM and CDR2 is ANQGSEA in the germline V gene. The CDR3 protein is CSVVGGSYNEQFF. In nucleotides, the CDR3 is TGCAGCGTTGTGGGAGGATCCTACAATGAGCAGTTCTTC.

The rearrangement links TRBV14 to TRBJ2-2; 9 nucleotides line up with TRBD1. With 5 bases clipped from V and 4 bases from J, the junction kept 8 bases outside the gene matches. Germline values: CDR1 SGHDN, CDR2 FVKESK. There are 16 residues in the CDR3. This CDR3 reads CASSEQGALSTGELFF. The CDR3 DNA reads as TGTGCCAGCAGCGAACAGGGGGCGCTGAGCACCGGGGAGCTGTTTTTT.

V is TRBV15 and J is TRBJ1-4; D is unclear. CDR3 length: 15 amino acids. Germline V lookup: CDR1 LNHNV, CDR2 YYDKDF (reference sequence). Trimming cost V 5 bases and J 0 bases, with 10 bases left between them. DNA for the CDR3: TGTGCCACCAGCTTTAAACTTGCAACTAATGAAAAACTGTTTTTT. Its protein product is CATSFKLATNEKLFF.

A few counts support this clone. The CDR3 DNA sequence: TGTGCCAGCACCTCCGGGAATGAGCAGTTCTTC. Encoded protein: CASTSGNEQFF. The chain uses TRBV7-9 and TRBJ2-1; D ambiguous. Deletions cut 7 bases from V and 7 bases from J, with 8 bases between. This CDR3 spans 11 amino acids. In germline, CDR1 is SEHNR, CDR2 FQNEAQ (reference sequence). Full variable domain (missing parts from reference TRBV7-9 and TRBJ2-1): DTGVSQNPRHKITKRGQNVTFRCDPISEHNRLYWYRQTLGQGPEFLTYFQNEAQLEKSRLLSDRFSAERPKGSFSTLEIQRTEQGDSAMYLCASTSGNEQFFGPGTRLTVL.

CDR3 nucleotides: TGCAGCGTTGAAGAAGGGGGGGCGAGCTATGGCTACACCTTC. It specifies CSVEEGGASYGYTF. The chain is built from TRBV29-1 and TRBJ1-2, with D possibly being TRBD1 (6 bases). This CDR3 has 14 amino acids. The V gene's germline CDR1 is SQVTM and CDR2 ANQGSEA. V lost 0 bases, J lost 4 bases, and 12 bases lay in between.

V is TRBV30 and J is TRBJ1-1; D gene ambiguous. This CDR3 region has 12 residues. The V gene's germline CDR1 is GTSNPN and CDR2 SVGIG (reference sequence). The V end lost 3 bases, the J end lost 2 bases, and 7 bases lay between the germline ends. CDR3 bases: TGTGCCTGGAGCGTCGTCAACACTGAAGCTTTCTTT. Protein: CAWSVVNTEAFF.

V is TRBV29-1 and J is TRBJ2-3; perhaps TRBD2 as D (6 bases). Trimming removed 5 bases from V and 0 bases from J, with 6 bases in between. This CDR3 is built from 12 residues. CDR1 is SQVTM, CDR2 ANQGSEA, per germline. The CDR3 sequence is CSVRGSTDTQYF. CDR3 coding DNA: TGCAGCGTTCGGGGGAGCACAGATACGCAGTATTTT.

This chain links TRBV4-2 with TRBJ1-2; D is uncertain. Trimming took off 2 bases at V and 6 bases at J, with 10 bases between the two ends. Germline values: CDR1 LGHNA, CDR2 YNFKEQ. CDR3 length equals 13 residues. The CDR3 coding sequence is TGTGCCAGCAGCCAATCGGACGGGGATGGCTACACCTTC. Protein: CASSQSDGDGYTF.

J is TRBJ2-4 and V is TRBV29-1, with unresolved D. The CDR3 is made up of 11 amino acids. V lost 2 bases to trimming and J lost 7 bases, with 6 bases between them. Germline values: CDR1 SQVTM, CDR2 ANQGSEA. CDR3 sequence reads: CSVEWANIQYF. The CDR3 bases are TGCAGCGTTGAATGGGCGAACATTCAGTACTTC. The full variable domain, rest sourced from reference TRBV29-1 and TRBJ2-4, is SAVISQKPSRDICQRGTSLTIQCQVDSQVTMMFWYRQQPGQSLTLIATANQGSEATYESGFVIDKFPISRPNLTFSTLTVSNMSPEDSSIYLCSVEWANIQYFGAGTRLSVL.

The chain joins TRBV2 to TRBJ1-3; D gene uncertain. The CDR3 is 15 amino acids. Trimming took off 4 bases at V and 8 bases at J, with 18 bases between the two ends. In germline, CDR1 is SNHLY, CDR2 FYNNEI. CDR3 bases: TGTGCCAGCAGTGCTTGGGCAGGCCCTGTGGACACCATATATTTT. As protein: CASSAWAGPVDTIYF.

A few counts support this clone. This chain uses TRBV14 with TRBJ2-7, with a tentative D call TRBD2 (5 bases). This CDR3 region has 12 residues. V dropped 4 bases and J dropped 6 bases, with 10 bases sitting between them. CDR1 is SGHDN, CDR2 FVKESK, per germline. As DNA, the CDR3 is TGTGCCAGCAGCCCCGGACTCGCCGAGCAGTACTTC. Encoded protein: CASSPGLAEQYF.

The CDR3 region has the DNA TGTGCCAGCAGTTTAGGCGGGAGGCAAGAGACCCAGTACTTC. Its translation is CASSLGGRQETQYF. The V and J genes are TRBV27 and TRBJ2-5; 8 nucleotides line up with TRBD2. From germline, CDR1 is MNHEY and CDR2 SMNVEV (reference sequence). This CDR3 has 14 residues. V lost 2 bases, J lost 2 bases, and 1 base stayed unmatched.

This sequence joins TRBV29-1 and TRBJ2-7; a weak D match, TRBD1 (5 bases). CDR1 is SQVTM and CDR2 is ANQGSEA in the germline V gene. The CDR3 totals 12 residues. Trimming shortened V by 4 bases and J by 4 bases, and 11 bases separated the two germline ends. CDR3 sequence: CSVGDSSYEQYF. CDR3 sequence (DNA): TGCAGCGTTGGAGACAGTTCTTACGAGCAGTACTTC.

Points on this clone: A much larger clone sits a single nucleotide away, making a read error possible. The identical CDR3 is also encoded by other nucleotide sequences in the sample. The V and J genes are TRBV9 and TRBJ2-2; no clear D gene. V gave up 0 bases and J gave up 4 bases, with 4 bases separating them. There are 13 residues in the CDR3. The germline V gene has CDR1 SGDLS and CDR2 YYNGEE. The CDR3 spells CASSVGGTGELFF. The CDR3 nucleotides read TGTGCCAGCAGCGTAGGTGGCACCGGGGAGCTGTTTTTT. Full variable domain (missing parts from reference TRBV9 and TRBJ2-2): DSGVTQTPKHLITATGQRVTLRCSPRSGDLSVYWYQQSLDQGLQFLIQYYNGEERAKGNILERFSAQQFPDLHSELNLSSLELGDSALYFCASSVGGTGELFFGEGSRLTVL.

CDR3 sequence reads: CASSPLSTGREAEQYF. The CDR3 DNA sequence: TGTGCCAGTAGTCCCCTTTCGACAGGGCGAGAAGCCGAGCAGTACTTC. V is TRBV19 and J is TRBJ2-7; 7 nucleotides line up with TRBD1. CDR3 length equals 16 residues. Germline assignment: CDR1 LNHDA and CDR2 SQIVND (reference sequence). Trimming took 5 bases from V and 6 from J; bases not matched to a gene: 16.

This chain connects TRBV6-5 to TRBJ1-1; unclear D gene. The CDR3 runs to 14 residues. Germline V lookup: CDR1 MNHEY, CDR2 SVGAGI. V was shortened by 5 bases and J by 4 bases, with 14 bases between the two germline ends. The CDR3 sequence: CASSPPQLGTEAFF. DNA of the CDR3: TGTGCCAGCAGTCCCCCCCAGTTGGGCACTGAAGCTTTCTTT.

The CDR3 loop is CSGATGAYGHEQYF. The CDR3 DNA follows: TGCAGCGGGGCAACAGGGGCCTACGGCCACGAGCAGTACTTC. J is TRBJ2-7 and V is TRBV29-1; 7 bases are a match to TRBD1. The germline V gene encodes CDR1 SQVTM and CDR2 ANQGSEA. This CDR3 contains 14 residues. V trimming: 7 bases; J trimming: 5 bases; junction bases outside the gene matches: 14.

The V and J genes are TRBV5-1 and TRBJ2-6, with TRBD1 as a possible D gene (6 bases). The CDR3 is made up of 16 amino acids. Between the trimmed V and J ends, which lost 4 bases and 0 bases, there was a span of 11 bases. CDR1 and CDR2 from the germline V gene are SGHRS and YFSETQ. The CDR3, as DNA: TGCGCCAGCAGCCTTCCAGGGGCCTCTGGGGCCAACGTCCTGACTTTC. Amino acid sequence: CASSLPGASGANVLTF.